The clone carrying this T cell receptor beta chain has a count of ten or more. What it binds is unknown. Building of the TCR beta libraries involved iRepertoire HTBI primers and Arm-PCR of CDR3 regions. One entry per CDR3 protein, called by TCRdb with MiXCR from the multiplex PCR reads. Among roughly 490,000 distinct CDR3 sequences listed, roughly 22% were seen once. CDR3 size: 14 residues. Deletions cut 3 bases from V and 2 bases from J, with 10 bases between. CDR1 SGHTA and CDR2 FQGNSA come from the germline V gene. The sample belongs to a study of regulatory T cells in long-lasting Graves disease. Study context: The definition of persistent Graves' disease was over 5 years of antithyroid drugs with positive TSH receptor antibodies. Broader study findings: With persistent disease, TRBV28, TRBJ1-2 and TRBJ2-5 were the favored segments.

Time point described: persistent/refractory GD, antithyroid drugs over 5 years with positive TRAb. Scientists built the TCR library using RNA that was extracted from PBMCs. The specimen comprised peripheral blood mononuclear cells (PBMCs), sampled when the disease was refractory, from a patient treated with antithyroid drugs. The chain links TRBV7-2 to TRBJ1-2; the D is unclear. The receptor's source is a female donor with Graves disease. CDR3 residues: CASSLIGSNYGYTF. In DNA form, the CDR3 reads TGTGCCAGCAGCTTGATTGGCAGCAACTATGGCTACACCTTC.